This T cell receptor (beta chain) originates from a study of Graves' ophthalmopathy and Graves' hyperthyroidism. This CDR3 has 11 amino acids. V lost 0 bases to trimming and J lost 12 bases, with 11 bases between them. Germline lookup yields CDR1 GTSNPN and CDR2 SVGIG (reference sequence). Scientists amplified the TCR beta CDR3 regions from RNA transcripts. First-round RT-PCR used HTBI primers; second-round multiplex PCR followed. TCRdb used MiXCR to reprocess the multiplex PCR reads, holding one entry per CDR3 protein. The sample yields hundreds of thousands of distinct CDR3 sequences, about a fifth seen once.

The sequence was collected from a woman aged 18-29 years with stable Graves' hyperthyroidism. Some clones in this sample may be carry-over from other donors' samples. Sequencing was carried out using peripheral blood. The genes are TRBV30 and TRBJ1-2; D gene uncertain. CDR3 protein: CAWSVPRRDTF. The DNA of the CDR3 is TGTGCCTGGAGTGTCCCCCGGCGCGACACCTTC.